This TCR beta chain was retrieved from a study of cytomegalovirus exposure and HLA in healthy donors. Study observations and caveats: For cytomegalovirus status, the classifier reportedly gave diagnoses with high specificity and sensitivity. Under in vitro conditions, a few CMV-associated chains were confirmed as specific for CMV antigens. TCR sequences were mostly rare, though some public TCRs occurred in many donors. Cytomegalovirus-associated TCR beta chains were listed, numbering roughly 150.

Unmatched junction bases numbered 7, after V lost 8 bases and J lost 9 bases. This CDR3 contains 12 residues. The germline gives CDR1 SEHNR, CDR2 FQNEAQ (reference sequence). Note on this clone: The target antigen is unknown.

TCRdb keeps only in-frame clones here, not all; method: immunoSEQ multiplex PCR. This sample has approximately 60,000 clones; over 75% occur once, and the top ten carry 3% to 3.5%. Sequenced sample: PBMCs. V usage is TRBV7-9 and J usage is TRBJ2-1; 7 nucleotides align to TRBD2. The origin of this receptor is a man aged 18 to 35 in good health and CMV-seronegative. This CDR3 reads CASGLESGEQFF. The CDR3 DNA reads TGTGCCAGCGGACTAGAATCTGGTGAGCAGTTCTTC.